This T cell receptor (beta chain) comes out of a study of blood T cell repertoires in COVID-19. As for the study in general: Acute and convalescent COVID-19 specimens originated in the United States, Italy and Spain. Sources were T cells, B-cell-depleted T cells, or PBMCs; the material itself was cDNA or gDNA.

Clinical history reported by participants formed the basis on which cohorts were assigned. A COVID-19 case was met by exposed participants within 2 weeks before study entry. TCRdb's table, derived via immunoSEQ multiplex PCR, lists solely in-frame clones and lacks some. Of more than 150,000 clones in the sample, roughly 80% were seen once. Trimming at V came to 8 bases and at J to 8 bases, leaving 8 bases not matched to a gene. The CDR3 length is 15 residues. The germline gives CDR1 MDHEN, CDR2 SYDVKM. The specimen was PBMCs or T cells enriched from blood (not recorded which). The genes are TRBV28 and TRBJ2-1; 14 nucleotides match TRBD2. The receptor comes from a man aged 55 to 69 who had been exposed to COVID-19. CDR3 DNA: TGTGCCAGCCGAATTGGGACTAGCGGGAGTGATGAGCAGTTCTTC. Its translation is CASRIGTSGSDEQFF.